The 29 T cell receptor beta chains given below trace back to one sample, sequenced in a study of T cell responses to AZD1222 COVID-19 vaccine. Sequencing used immunoSEQ multiplex PCR; TCRdb keeps in-frame clones, though not all of them. The data show 150,000 to 160,000 clones, roughly nine tenths seen once. Specimen: peripheral blood, collected on day 0 of MenACWY control vaccination. These receptors were taken from an adult in good health.

This rearrangement joins TRBV18 to TRBJ2-7; D is ambiguous. This CDR3 has 15 residues. V dropped 2 bases and J dropped 3 bases, with 14 bases sitting between them. Germline CDR1 and CDR2: KGHSH and LQKENI. The CDR3 here is CASSPAKQEFYEQYV. In nucleotides, the CDR3 is TGTGCCAGCTCACCAGCGAAGCAGGAGTTCTACGAGCAGTACGTC.

This clone was detected only once. The CDR3 reads CASSRPKETQYF. In DNA form, the CDR3 reads TGCGCCAGCAGTAGGCCCAAAGAGACCCAGTACTTC. J is TRBJ2-5 and V is TRBV10-2, with no clear D. The CDR3 contains 12 residues. Germline V gives CDR1 WSHSY, CDR2 SAAADI. The V end was cut by 5 bases, the J end by 3 bases, with 7 bases between.

The CDR3 here is CASSPNRQGEESGGYTF. The CDR3 DNA reads as TGTGCCAGCAGCCCAAATCGGCAGGGGGAAGAATCGGGAGGCTACACCTTC. V and J are TRBV4-2 and TRBJ1-2, with 7 bases lining up with TRBD1. The germline V gene has CDR1 LGHNA and CDR2 YNFKEQ. Trimming took 4 bases from V and 8 from J; bases not matched to a gene: 19. The CDR3 has 17 amino acids.

The chain employs TRBV11-3 and TRBJ2-7; 7 bases fit TRBD1. In germline, CDR1 is SGHNT, CDR2 YENEEA. Trimming took 0 bases from V and 3 from J; bases not matched to a gene: 17. The CDR3 has 19 residues. The CDR3 coding sequence is TGTGCCAGCAGCTTAGAATCGTTGGGGAAGACAGGGACGAACTACGAGCAGTACTTC. Residues: CASSLESLGKTGTNYEQYF.

The chain carries TRBV19 and TRBJ1-2, with a weak D call TRBD1 (6 bases). V shed 4 bases and J shed 4 bases, with 13 bases lying between them. CDR3 size: 14 residues. In germline, CDR1 is LNHDA, CDR2 SQIVND (reference sequence). CDR3 DNA sequence: TGTGCCAGTAGTAATCCCGGGACAATCTATGGCTACACCTTC. Translating it yields CASSNPGTIYGYTF.

The chain employs TRBV6-5 and TRBJ2-7, with 9 bases identical to TRBD2. The CDR3 is 15 residues long. CDR1 and CDR2 from the germline V gene are MNHEY and SVGAGI. The V segment lost 0 bases and the J segment 6 bases; nucleotides outside the gene matches: 6. The CDR3 reads CASSYSRLAGFEQYF. The CDR3 region has the DNA TGTGCCAGCAGTTACTCCCGGCTAGCGGGGTTCGAGCAGTACTTC.

J is TRBJ2-1 and V is TRBV11-2; tentative D call: TRBD1 (5 bases). Trimming pared 1 base from V and 4 bases from J, leaving 8 bases between. The CDR3 covers 14 residues. Per the germline V gene, CDR1 is SGHAT and CDR2 is FQNNGV. CDR3 in amino acids: CASSLAGLYNEQFF. CDR3 DNA: TGTGCCAGCAGCTTAGCAGGGTTATACAATGAGCAGTTCTTC.

The rearrangement joins TRBV5-4 to TRBJ2-3, with no clear D. V lost 0 bases and J 1 base, leaving 3 bases between the germline ends. Per the germline V gene, CDR1 is SGHNT and CDR2 is YYREEE (reference sequence). CDR3 size: 13 residues. CDR3 nucleotides: TGTGCCAGCAGCTTGGCAGGCACAGATACGCAGTATTTT. Translating it yields CASSLAGTDTQYF. The full variable domain, completed using reference TRBV5-4 and TRBJ2-3, is ETGVTQSPTHLIKTRGQQVTLRCSSQSGHNTVSWYQQALGQGPQFIFQYYREEENGRGNFPPRFSGLQFPNYSSELNVNALELDDSALYLCASSLAGTDTQYFGPGTRLTVL.

The rearrangement joins TRBV19 to TRBJ1-5; 8 bases agree with TRBD1. Germline trimming cut 7 bases from V and 6 bases from J; bases unmatched to any gene: 8. The germline V gene encodes CDR1 LNHDA and CDR2 SQIVND (reference sequence). This CDR3 comprises 14 residues. The CDR3 reads CASNIQGVGQPQHF. The CDR3 nucleotides are TGTGCCAGTAACATACAGGGGGTAGGTCAGCCCCAGCATTTT.

V usage is TRBV24-1 and J usage is TRBJ1-5; D is unresolved. The CDR3 has 16 amino acids. The germline gives CDR1 KGHDR, CDR2 SFDVKD. V lost 2 bases and J 1 base, leaving 11 bases between the germline ends. CDR3 in DNA: TGTGCCACCAGTGATTCCCAAGAATGGAGCAATCAGCCCCAGCATTTT. Protein: CATSDSQEWSNQPQHF.

The V gene is TRBV5-6, the J gene TRBJ2-7, with 10 positions matching TRBD2. Looked up from germline, CDR1 is SGHDT and CDR2 is YYEEEE. V lost 4 bases and J lost 0; bases outside the gene matches: 4. This CDR3 comprises 15 residues. The CDR3: CASSRTSGSSYEQYF. The CDR3 DNA follows: TGTGCCAGCAGCCGGACTAGCGGAAGCTCCTACGAGCAGTACTTC.

The J gene is TRBJ2-5, the V gene TRBV3-1 (or the pseudogene TRBV3-2); 11 bases agree with TRBD2. This CDR3 spans 15 amino acids. After removal of 4 bases from V and 4 bases from J, the junction contained 5 bases not matched to a gene. Germline-derived CDR1 and CDR2 are LGHDT and YNNKEL (reference sequence). CDR3 loop: CASSRGTSGPETQYF. CDR3 in DNA: TGTGCCAGCAGCCGCGGGACTAGCGGACCAGAGACCCAGTACTTC.

The chain carries TRBV6-5 and TRBJ2-1; D is unresolved. In germline, CDR1 is MNHEY, CDR2 SVGAGI. This CDR3 has 14 amino acids. Deletions cut 2 bases from V and 5 bases from J, with 10 bases between. The chain's CDR3 is CASSYSPLNNEQFF. The CDR3 DNA sequence: TGTGCCAGCAGTTACAGTCCCCTTAACAATGAGCAGTTCTTC.

This clone appeared once. The CDR3 region is CASSLAQDSGGGYGYTF. DNA of the CDR3: TGTGCCAGCAGCTTAGCGCAGGACTCCGGAGGAGGCTATGGCTACACCTTC. The chain uses TRBV7-9 and TRBJ1-2; D is ambiguous. CDR1 SEHNR and CDR2 FQNEAQ come from the germline V gene (reference sequence). This CDR3 has 17 amino acids. Trimming took off 0 bases at V and 4 bases at J, with 18 bases between the two ends.

The CDR3, as DNA: TGTGCCAGCAGCCATCAGGGTTGGCAAGAGACCCAGTACTTC. It specifies CASSHQGWQETQYF. The chain recombines TRBV14 with TRBJ2-5, with D perhaps matching TRBD1 (5 bases). Germline V CDR1 and CDR2: SGHDN, FVKESK. This CDR3 has 14 amino acids. V was shortened by 3 bases and J by 2 bases, with 10 bases between the two germline ends. Using reference TRBV14 and TRBJ2-5 for the parts outside the CDR3, the full variable domain is EAGVTQFPSHSVIEKGQTVTLRCDPISGHDNLYWYRRVMGKEIKFLLHFVKESKQDESGMPNNRFLAERTGGTYSTLKVQPAELEDSGVYFCASSHQGWQETQYFGPGTRLLVL.

The chain carries TRBV4-2 and TRBJ2-2; D gene unclear. The germline CDR1 and CDR2 sequences are LGHNA and YNFKEQ. Between the trimmed V and J ends, which lost 3 bases and 5 bases, there was a span of 13 bases. The CDR3 loop spans 15 amino acids. The CDR3 nucleotides read TGTGCCAGCAGCCAGCGTGGCGGTTATACCGGGGAGCTGTTTTTT. It encodes CASSQRGGYTGELFF.

The V and J genes are TRBV5-1 and TRBJ1-4; no firm D call. Trimming stripped 0 bases from V and 6 bases from J, with 9 bases between. This CDR3 has 14 amino acids. Per germline, CDR1 SGHRS and CDR2 YFSETQ. In DNA, the CDR3 is TGCGCCAGCAGCTTGGCCGGGAGAGATGAAAAACTGTTTTTT. This sequence encodes CASSLAGRDEKLFF.

The chain couples TRBV5-4 to TRBJ2-7, with 11 bases identical to TRBD1. V trimming: 4 bases; J trimming: 2 bases; junction bases outside the gene matches: 5. The CDR3 length is 15 residues. Per germline, CDR1 SGHNT and CDR2 YYREEE (reference sequence). CDR3 sequence (DNA): TGTGCCAGCAGCGTGGGGGGACAGGGGGCCTACGAGCAGTACTTC. The encoded protein is CASSVGGQGAYEQYF.

The gene calls are TRBV27 and TRBJ2-5; unclear D gene. The ends were cut back, 7 bases at V and 2 bases at J, with 17 bases in the middle. This CDR3 comprises 15 residues. CDR1 and CDR2 (germline): MNHEY, SMNVEV (reference sequence). CDR3 sequence: CASTRSGDQQETQYF. CDR3 nucleotides: TGTGCCAGCACCAGGTCCGGCGACCAACAAGAGACCCAGTACTTC.

The chain employs TRBV28 and TRBJ1-5; D possibly corresponds to TRBD1 (6 bases). The CDR3 has 14 residues. Trimming cost V 9 bases and J 1 base, with 13 bases left between them. The germline V gene has CDR1 MDHEN and CDR2 SYDVKM. As DNA, the CDR3 is TGTGCCAGGTCGCAGGGGCAGAGCAATCAGCCCCAGCATTTT. It specifies CARSQGQSNQPQHF.

V and J are TRBV7-8 and TRBJ1-2; 9 nucleotides match TRBD1. The CDR3 spans 16 residues. Per germline, CDR1 SGHVS and CDR2 FQNEAQ. The V and J ends lost 5 bases and 5 bases, in that order; junction bases with no gene match: 12. For the CDR3, the DNA is TGTGCCAGCAGCACAGTTGGGGGACAGGGCGGGTATGGCTACACCTTC. Its protein product is CASSTVGGQGGYGYTF.

The rearrangement uses TRBV9 and TRBJ2-1; no reliable D call. CDR3 length equals 15 residues. Deletions cut 0 bases from V and 10 bases from J, with 17 bases between. CDR1 is SGDLS and CDR2 is YYNGEE in the germline V gene. DNA of the CDR3: TGTGCCAGCAGCGTAGAACACCTTCCTACAATGGAGCAGTTCTTC. Translated: CASSVEHLPTMEQFF.

V gene TRBV6-1 combines with J gene TRBJ2-6; D is ambiguous. CDR1 is MNHNS, CDR2 SASEGT, per germline. This CDR3 is built from 16 residues. V was pared by 2 bases and J by 0 bases, with 8 bases between. CDR3 sequence: CASSETRFSGANVLTF. In DNA form, the CDR3 reads TGTGCCAGCAGTGAAACCCGTTTCTCTGGGGCCAACGTCCTGACTTTC.

The rearrangement links TRBV2 to TRBJ2-4, with D hard to call. Germline assignment: CDR1 SNHLY and CDR2 FYNNEI. V gave up 0 bases and J gave up 3 bases, with 0 bases separating them. This CDR3 comprises 12 residues. The CDR3: CASSEAKNIQYF. In nucleotides, the CDR3 is TGTGCCAGCAGTGAAGCCAAAAACATTCAGTACTTC.

This clone was counted a few times. This chain links TRBV29-1 with TRBJ1-2; D is ambiguous. CDR1 SQVTM and CDR2 ANQGSEA come from the germline V gene. V was clipped by 0 bases and J by 1 base, with 18 bases between them. The CDR3 has 17 amino acids. The CDR3, as DNA: TGCAGCGTTGAAGATCGTATCCACGGCCTCAATAACTATGGCTACACCTTC. Protein: CSVEDRIHGLNNYGYTF.

The V gene is TRBV6-5, the J gene TRBJ2-3; D possibly corresponds to TRBD2 (6 bases). The germline gives CDR1 MNHEY, CDR2 SVGAGI. This CDR3 contains 15 residues. V was shortened by 6 bases and J by 2 bases, with 15 bases between the two germline ends. DNA of the CDR3: TGTGCCAGCAGCTCCCGGGACTTCTACACAGATACGCAGTATTTT. Translated, it gives CASSSRDFYTDTQYF.

This chain connects TRBV18 to TRBJ2-3, with D perhaps matching TRBD1 (10 bases). Deletions cut 3 bases from V and 6 bases from J, with 34 bases between. This CDR3 has 21 residues. The germline V gene has CDR1 KGHSH and CDR2 LQKENI. For the CDR3, the DNA is TGTGCCAGCTCACCGCGCCGGGACAGGGGAGGCGGGAGGGCCTCGGCCGATACGCAGTATTTT. Protein sequence: CASSPRRDRGGGRASADTQYF.

The chain combines TRBV4-2 with TRBJ1-4, with D perhaps TRBD1 (5 bases). Looked up from germline, CDR1 is LGHNA and CDR2 is YNFKEQ. V was pared by 2 bases and J by 5 bases, with 9 bases between. CDR3 length: 14 residues. CDR3 residues: CASSQQRGNEKLFF. In DNA form, the CDR3 reads TGTGCCAGCAGCCAACAACGGGGGAATGAAAAACTGTTTTTT.

The chain links TRBV7-6 to TRBJ2-7; D is ambiguous. The CDR3 extends over 13 amino acids. Trimming removed 6 bases from V and 0 bases from J, with 9 bases in between. Germline CDR1 is SGHVS and CDR2 is FNYEAQ. CDR3 loop: CASSSVASYEQYF. The CDR3 region has the DNA TGTGCCAGCAGTTCGGTAGCCTCCTACGAGCAGTACTTC.